The T cell receptor (beta chain) described here comes from a study of Tregs in tolerant kidney transplant recipients. Whole-study results and caveats: Nucleotide sequences could not be compared across some patients' samples due to primer changes.

For this clone: Its antigen remains unknown.

Sequencing was performed with immunoSEQ multiplex PCR; in TCRdb, only in-frame clones are kept and a portion is missing. This table holds roughly 69,000 clones, 70% to 90% found once. Germline CDR1 and CDR2: LNHDA and SQIVND (reference sequence). The germline V and J ends were trimmed by 1 base and 7 bases, with 14 bases remaining between them. This CDR3 comprises 14 residues. Unstimulated regulatory T cells (CD4+CD25+CD127-), CD4+CD25- non-regulatory cells, CD4 and CD8 cells were FACS-sorted from thawed PBMCs. The genes are TRBV19 and TRBJ2-7; no definite D call. The sequence derives from a human donor who received a combined kidney and bone marrow transplant. The source was CD4+ T cells from blood, collected before the transplant. The CDR3: CASSIGPAVNEQYF. The CDR3, as DNA: TGTGCCAGTAGTATAGGTCCGGCGGTAAATGAGCAGTACTTC. Variable domain in full (rest from reference TRBV19 and TRBJ2-7): DGGITQSPKYLFRKEGQNVTLSCEQNLNHDAMYWYRQDPGQGLRLIYYSQIVNDFQKGDIAEGYSVSREKKESFPLTVTSAQKNPTAFYLCASSIGPAVNEQYFGPGTRLTVT.